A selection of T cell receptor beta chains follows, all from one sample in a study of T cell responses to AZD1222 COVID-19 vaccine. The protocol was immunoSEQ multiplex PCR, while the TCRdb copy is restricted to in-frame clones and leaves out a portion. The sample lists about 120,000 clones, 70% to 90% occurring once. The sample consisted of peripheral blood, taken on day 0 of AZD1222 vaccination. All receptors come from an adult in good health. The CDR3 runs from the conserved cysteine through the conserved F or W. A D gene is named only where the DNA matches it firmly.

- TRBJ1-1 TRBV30 CAWTLLDRRNTEAFF TGTGCCTGGACCTTATTGGACAGACGGAACACTGAAGCTTTCTTT
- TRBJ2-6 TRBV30 CAWGRGTLGSGANVLTF TGTGCCTGGGGGAGGGGGACTCTTGGGTCTGGGGCCAACGTCCTGACTTTC
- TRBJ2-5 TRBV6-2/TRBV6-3 CASSHGGGIETQYF TGTGCCAGCAGCCACGGTGGAGGGATAGAGACCCAGTACTTC
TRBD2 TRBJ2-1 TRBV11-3 CASSLPRRLAGQSYNEQFF TGTGCCAGCAGCTTACCCCGGAGACTAGCGGGTCAATCCTACAATGAGCAGTTCTTC
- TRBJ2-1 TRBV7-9 CASSAPRGAWYNEQFF TGTGCCAGCAGCGCCCCTAGGGGGGCTTGGTACAATGAGCAGTTCTTC
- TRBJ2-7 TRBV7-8 CASSRESAGNYEQYF TGTGCCAGCAGCCGTGAGTCGGCAGGGAACTACGAGCAGTACTTC
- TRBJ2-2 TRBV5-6 CASSLAGGTGELFF TGTGCCAGCAGCTTGGCAGGTGGGACCGGGGAGCTGTTTTTT
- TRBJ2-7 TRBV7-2 CASSLGTRFYEQYF TGTGCCAGCAGCTTAGGAACCCGATTCTACGAGCAGTACTTC
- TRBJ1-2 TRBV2 CASSDRLDYGYTF TGTGCCAGCAGTGATCGGCTGGATTATGGCTACACCTTC
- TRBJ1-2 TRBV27 CASSHNRVDGYTF TGTGCCAGCAGTCATAACAGGGTTGATGGCTACACCTTC